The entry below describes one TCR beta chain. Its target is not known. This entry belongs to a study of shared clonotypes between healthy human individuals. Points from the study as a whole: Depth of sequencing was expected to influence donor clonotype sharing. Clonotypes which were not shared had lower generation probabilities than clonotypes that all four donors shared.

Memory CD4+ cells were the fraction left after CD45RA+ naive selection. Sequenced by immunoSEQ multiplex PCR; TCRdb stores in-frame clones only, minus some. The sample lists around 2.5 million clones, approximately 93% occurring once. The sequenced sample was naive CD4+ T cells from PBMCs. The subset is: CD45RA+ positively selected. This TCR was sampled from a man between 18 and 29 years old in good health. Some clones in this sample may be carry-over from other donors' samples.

Written as DNA, the CDR3 is TGTGCCAGCACCTCGTCCGGGTATGAGCAGTTCTTC. Amino acid sequence: CASTSSGYEQFF. The V and J genes are TRBV28 and TRBJ2-1; no reliable D call. Trimming took 7 bases from V and 8 from J, leaving 12 bases between them. Germline CDR1 MDHEN, CDR2 SYDVKM. The CDR3 runs to 12 residues.